This TCR beta chain was recorded in a study of shared clonotypes between healthy human individuals. The wider study: Those who served as donors were a couple of women and a few men between the ages of 18 and 49.

Germline V gives CDR1 MNHEY, CDR2 SVGAGI. V lost 5 bases, J lost 3 bases, and 16 bases lay in between. The CDR3 spans 15 residues. The sample holds one count of this clone. In the original workflow: Because ImmunoSEQ provided only junction sequences with no quality scores, the filtering differed. Assay used: immunoSEQ multiplex PCR; TCRdb lists only in-frame clones, some missing. V and J calls and clone size are those listed in that table; D and trimming were worked out from the DNA. The table includes 2 million to 2.5 million clones, over 85% detected once. Sequencing used naive CD4+ T cells from PBMCs. Subset noted: CD45RA+ positively selected. The chain uses TRBV6-5 and TRBJ1-1, with D perhaps TRBD1 (6 bases). This TCR was recovered from a young man in good health. Some clones in this sample may be carry-over from other donors' samples. The CDR3 here is CASSTRVGGHTEAFF. In nucleotides, the CDR3 is TGTGCCAGCAGTACTCGTGTAGGGGGGCACACTGAAGCTTTCTTT.